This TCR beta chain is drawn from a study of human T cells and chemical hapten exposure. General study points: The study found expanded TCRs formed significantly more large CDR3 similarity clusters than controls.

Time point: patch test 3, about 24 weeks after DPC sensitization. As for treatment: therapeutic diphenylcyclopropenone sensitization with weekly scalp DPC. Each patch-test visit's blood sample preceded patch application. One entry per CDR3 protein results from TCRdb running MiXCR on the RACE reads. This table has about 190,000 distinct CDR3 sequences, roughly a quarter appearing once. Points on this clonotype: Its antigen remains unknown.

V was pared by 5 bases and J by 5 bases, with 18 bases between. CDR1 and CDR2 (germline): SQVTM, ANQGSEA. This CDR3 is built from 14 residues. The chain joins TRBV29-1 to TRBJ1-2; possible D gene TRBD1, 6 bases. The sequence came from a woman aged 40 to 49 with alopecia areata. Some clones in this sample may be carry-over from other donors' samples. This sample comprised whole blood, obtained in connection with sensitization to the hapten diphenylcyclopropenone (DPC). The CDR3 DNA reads TGCAGCGTTACCGAACAGGGCCCCCATTATGGCTACACCTTC. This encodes CSVTEQGPHYGYTF. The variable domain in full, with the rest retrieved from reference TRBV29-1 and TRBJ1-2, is SAVISQKPSRDICQRGTSLTIQCQVDSQVTMMFWYRQQPGQSLTLIATANQGSEATYESGFVIDKFPISRPNLTFSTLTVSNMSPEDSSIYLCSVTEQGPHYGYTFGSGTRLTVV.